This T cell receptor (beta chain) was captured in a study of OX40 agonist ivuxolimab in advanced cancers. Background on the study: Ivuxolimab, which is an agonistic anti-OX40 (CD134) antibody, was administered to the patients. All patients had ivuxolimab intravenously every 2 weeks at 0.01 to 10 mg/kg.

This CDR3 is 14 amino acids long. Looked up from germline, CDR1 is WNHNN and CDR2 is SYGVQD (reference sequence). V was clipped by 6 bases and J by 8 bases; unmatched bases: 9. Assay: immunoSEQ multiplex PCR; the TCRdb copy retains only in-frame clones and omits some. The sample consists of roughly 91,000 clones, 80% to 90% of them appearing once. This clone was detected only once. The gene calls are TRBV10-1 and TRBJ1-4, with 7 bases that match TRBD1. The TCR comes from an adult with an advanced solid tumor such as melanoma, head and neck, liver or kidney cancer. This sample comprised CD4+ or CD8+ T cells sorted from blood, obtained in a trial of the OX40 agonist ivuxolimab. The CDR3 nucleotides read TGCGCCAGCAGCGCGACAGGGAATAACGAAAAACTGTTTTTT. It encodes CASSATGNNEKLFF.